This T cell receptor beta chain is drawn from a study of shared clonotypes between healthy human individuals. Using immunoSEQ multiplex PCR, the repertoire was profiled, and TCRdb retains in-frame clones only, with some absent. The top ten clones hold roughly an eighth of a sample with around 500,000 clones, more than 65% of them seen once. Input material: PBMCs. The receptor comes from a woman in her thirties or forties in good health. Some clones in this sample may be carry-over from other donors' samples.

The CDR3 here is CSAWTGFGAFF. CDR3 coding DNA: TGCAGTGCTTGGACAGGGTTCGGAGCTTTCTTT. This chain uses TRBV20-1 with TRBJ1-1; 8 bases are a match to TRBD1. The CDR3 is 11 residues long. Trimming at V came to 5 bases and at J to 10 bases, leaving 6 bases not matched to a gene. The germline CDR1 and CDR2 sequences are DFQATT and SNEGSKA (reference sequence).